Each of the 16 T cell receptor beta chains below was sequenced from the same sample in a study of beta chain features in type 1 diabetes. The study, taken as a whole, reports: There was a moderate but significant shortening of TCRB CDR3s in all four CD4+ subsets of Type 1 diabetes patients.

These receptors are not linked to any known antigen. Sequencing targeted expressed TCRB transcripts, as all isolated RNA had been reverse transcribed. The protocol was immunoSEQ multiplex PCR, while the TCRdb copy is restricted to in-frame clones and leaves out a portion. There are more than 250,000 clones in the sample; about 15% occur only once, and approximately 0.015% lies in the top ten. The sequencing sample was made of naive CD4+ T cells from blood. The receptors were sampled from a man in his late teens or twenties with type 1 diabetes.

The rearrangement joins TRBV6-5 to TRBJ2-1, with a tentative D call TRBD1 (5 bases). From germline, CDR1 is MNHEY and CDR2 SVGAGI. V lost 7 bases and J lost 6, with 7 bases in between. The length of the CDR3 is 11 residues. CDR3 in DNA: TGTGCCAGCAAGGGGTCCAATGAGCAGTTCTTC. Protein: CASKGSNEQFF.

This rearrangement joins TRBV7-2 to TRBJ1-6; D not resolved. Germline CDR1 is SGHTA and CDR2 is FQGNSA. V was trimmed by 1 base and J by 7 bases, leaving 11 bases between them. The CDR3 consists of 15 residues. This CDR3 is CASSLVLGINSPLHF. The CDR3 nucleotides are TGTGCCAGCAGCTTAGTTCTGGGCATCAATTCACCCCTCCACTTT.

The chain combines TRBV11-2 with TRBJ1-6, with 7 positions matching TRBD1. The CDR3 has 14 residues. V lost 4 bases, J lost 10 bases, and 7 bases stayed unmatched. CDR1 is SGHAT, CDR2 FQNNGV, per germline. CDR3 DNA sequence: TGTGCCAGCAGCTCATCAACCAGGGGGTCACCCCTCCACTTT. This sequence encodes CASSSSTRGSPLHF.

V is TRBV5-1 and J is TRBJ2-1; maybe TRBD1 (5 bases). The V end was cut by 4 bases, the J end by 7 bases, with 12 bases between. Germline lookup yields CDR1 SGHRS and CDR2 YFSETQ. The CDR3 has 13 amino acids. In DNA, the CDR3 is TGCGCCAGCAGCGATCAGGGTTTTAATGAGCAGTTCTTC. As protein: CASSDQGFNEQFF.

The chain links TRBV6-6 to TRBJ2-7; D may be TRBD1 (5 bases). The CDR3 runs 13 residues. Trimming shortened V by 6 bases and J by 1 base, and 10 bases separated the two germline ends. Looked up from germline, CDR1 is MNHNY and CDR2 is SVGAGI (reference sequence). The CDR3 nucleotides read TGTGCCAGCAGGAGCAGGGTGTCCTACGAGCAGTACTTC. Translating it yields CASRSRVSYEQYF.

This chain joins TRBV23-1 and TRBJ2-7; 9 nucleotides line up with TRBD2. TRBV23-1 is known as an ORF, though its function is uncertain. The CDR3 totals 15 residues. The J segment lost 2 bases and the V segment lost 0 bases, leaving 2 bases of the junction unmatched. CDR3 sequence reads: CASSQSIAGAYEQYF. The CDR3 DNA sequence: TGCGCCAGCAGTCAATCGATAGCGGGAGCCTACGAGCAGTACTTC.

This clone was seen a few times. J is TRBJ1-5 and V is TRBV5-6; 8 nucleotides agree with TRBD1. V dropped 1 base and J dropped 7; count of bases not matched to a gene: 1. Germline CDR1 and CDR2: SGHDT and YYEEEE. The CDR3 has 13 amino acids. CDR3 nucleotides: TGTGCCAGCAGCTTGACAGGGGGACAGCCCCAGCATTTT. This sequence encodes CASSLTGGQPQHF.

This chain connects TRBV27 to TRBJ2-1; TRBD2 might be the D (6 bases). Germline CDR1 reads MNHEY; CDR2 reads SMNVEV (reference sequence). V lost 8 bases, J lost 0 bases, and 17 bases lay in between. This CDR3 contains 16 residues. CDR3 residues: CASSTIRGSSYNEQFF. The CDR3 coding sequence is TGTGCCAGCTCCACGATACGGGGGAGCTCCTACAATGAGCAGTTCTTC.

The CDR3 loop reads CASSQPPWGQGGPGELFF. CDR3 nucleotide sequence: TGCGCCAGCAGCCAACCACCCTGGGGACAGGGTGGGCCCGGGGAGCTGTTTTTT. The chain is built from TRBV4-3 and TRBJ2-2; TRBD1 agrees at 9 bases. This CDR3 spans 18 amino acids. Trimming removed 2 bases from V and 6 bases from J; junction bases left unmatched: 13. The germline V gene has CDR1 LGHNA and CDR2 YSLEER.

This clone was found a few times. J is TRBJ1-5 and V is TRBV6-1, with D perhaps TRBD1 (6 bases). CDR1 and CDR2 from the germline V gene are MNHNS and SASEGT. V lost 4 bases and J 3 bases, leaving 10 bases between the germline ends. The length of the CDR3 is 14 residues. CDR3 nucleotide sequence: TGTGCCAGCAGTGTACAGGGTACCAATCAGCCCCAGCATTTT. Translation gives CASSVQGTNQPQHF.

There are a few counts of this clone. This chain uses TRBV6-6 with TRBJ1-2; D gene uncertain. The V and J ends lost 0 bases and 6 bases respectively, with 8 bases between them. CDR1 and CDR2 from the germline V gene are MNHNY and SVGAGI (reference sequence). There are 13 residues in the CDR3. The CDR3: CASSYSRLDGYTF. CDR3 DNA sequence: TGTGCCAGCAGTTACTCGAGGCTGGATGGCTACACCTTC.

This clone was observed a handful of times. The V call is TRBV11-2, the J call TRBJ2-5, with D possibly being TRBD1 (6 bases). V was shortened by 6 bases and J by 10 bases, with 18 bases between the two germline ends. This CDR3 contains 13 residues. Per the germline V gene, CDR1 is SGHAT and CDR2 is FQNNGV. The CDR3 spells CASRFTGSPLQYF. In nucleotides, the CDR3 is TGTGCCAGCAGGTTCACAGGGTCACCCCTCCAGTACTTC.

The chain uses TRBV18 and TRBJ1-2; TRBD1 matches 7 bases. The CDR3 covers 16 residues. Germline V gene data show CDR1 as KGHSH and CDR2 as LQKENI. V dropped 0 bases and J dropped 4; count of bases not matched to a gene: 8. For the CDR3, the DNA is TGTGCCAGCTCACCACCGAACAGGGGAGTTGGCTATGGCTACACCTTC. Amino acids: CASSPPNRGVGYGYTF.

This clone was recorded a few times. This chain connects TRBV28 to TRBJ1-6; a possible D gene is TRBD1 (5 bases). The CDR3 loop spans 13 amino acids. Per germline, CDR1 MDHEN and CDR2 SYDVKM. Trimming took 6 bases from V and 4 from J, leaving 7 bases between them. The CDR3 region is CASRKGYNSPLHF. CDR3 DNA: TGTGCCAGCAGGAAGGGGTATAATTCACCCCTCCACTTT.

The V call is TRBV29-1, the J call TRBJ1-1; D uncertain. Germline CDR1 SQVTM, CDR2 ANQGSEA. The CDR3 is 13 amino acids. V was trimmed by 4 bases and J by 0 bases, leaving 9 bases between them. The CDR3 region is CSVAPRLNTEAFF. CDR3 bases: TGCAGCGTTGCCCCCAGATTGAACACTGAAGCTTTCTTT.

The CDR3 DNA reads as TGTGCCAGCTCACTACAGGGTCGCGATCAGCCCCAGCATTTT. Translating it yields CASSLQGRDQPQHF. The chain combines TRBV18 with TRBJ1-5, with D possibly TRBD1 on 6 matching bases. Germline V gene data show CDR1 as KGHSH and CDR2 as LQKENI. The CDR3 sequence is 14 residues long. V gave up 4 bases and J gave up 5 bases, with 12 bases separating them.